The rows below give T cell receptor beta chains drawn from one sample of a study of cytomegalovirus exposure and HLA in healthy donors. Some clones are missing from TCRdb's copy, which holds only in-frame ones; the method was immunoSEQ multiplex PCR. The table shows about 95,000 clones, with around 84% occurring only once. The source material was PBMCs. The receptors originated from a man younger than 30 in good health and CMV-seropositive. Both conserved end residues are part of each CDR3. A D gene is named only where the DNA matches it firmly. Clone size appears in some rows only: once, few, many, or a class for an expanded clone.

clone size,D gene,V gene,J gene,CDR3 protein,CDR3 DNA
.,.,TRBV2,TRBJ1-1,CASNGNTEAFF,TGTGCCAGCAACGGGAACACTGAAGCTTTCTTT
.,.,TRBV7-2,TRBJ2-4,CASSPVTTLAKNIQYF,TGTGCCAGCAGTCCCGTGACTACTTTAGCCAAAAACATTCAGTACTTC
.,TRBD1,TRBV7-3,TRBJ2-2,CASSTQGTGELFF,TGTGCCAGCAGCACACAGGGGACCGGGGAGCTGTTTTTT
.,TRBD1,TRBV28,TRBJ1-1,CASSRDRDTEAFF,TGTGCCAGCAGTCGAGACAGGGACACTGAAGCTTTCTTT
.,TRBD1,TRBV18,TRBJ2-5,CASSPVDRVGEETQYF,TGTGCCAGCTCACCAGTGGACAGGGTAGGGGAAGAGACCCAGTACTTC
.,TRBD2,TRBV19,TRBJ2-3,CASSPRLADTQYF,TGTGCCAGTAGTCCTAGACTAGCGGATACGCAGTATTTT
.,TRBD1,TRBV5-1,TRBJ1-1,CASSLTQGFTEAFF,TGCGCCAGCAGCTTGACACAGGGGTTCACTGAAGCTTTCTTT
.,.,TRBV5-1,TRBJ2-7,CASSFRGAAYEQYF,TGCGCCAGCAGCTTTAGGGGCGCAGCCTACGAGCAGTACTTC
.,.,TRBV19,TRBJ1-4,CASNPGPFATNEKLFF,TGTGCCAGTAACCCAGGTCCCTTTGCAACTAATGAAAAACTGTTTTTT
.,TRBD1,TRBV7-2,TRBJ1-1,CASSPRNRGVNTEAFF,TGTGCCAGCAGCCCAAGAAACAGGGGAGTAAACACTGAAGCTTTCTTT
.,TRBD1,TRBV7-9,TRBJ1-1,CASSLVTGTGVNTEAFF,TGTGCCAGCAGCTTAGTTACCGGGACAGGGGTTAACACTGAAGCTTTCTTT
.,TRBD1,TRBV27,TRBJ2-2,CASSPSTGDTGELFF,TGTGCCAGCAGCCCCAGTACAGGGGACACCGGGGAGCTGTTTTTT
.,.,TRBV9,TRBJ1-5,CASSVEPTGNQPQHF,TGTGCCAGCAGCGTAGAGCCGACAGGCAATCAGCCCCAGCATTTT
.,TRBD1,TRBV7-6,TRBJ2-3,CASSRTGGYTDTQYF,TGTGCCAGCAGTCGGACAGGGGGCTACACAGATACGCAGTATTTT
.,TRBD1,TRBV9,TRBJ1-2,CASSVAPDRGDYGYTF,TGTGCCAGCAGCGTAGCCCCGGACAGGGGGGACTATGGCTACACCTTC
.,.,TRBV15,TRBJ2-1,CATRDNNNEQFF,TGTGCCACCCGGGACAACAACAATGAGCAGTTCTTC
.,.,TRBV6-1,TRBJ1-2,CASSEASSPRYYGYTF,TGTGCCAGCAGTGAAGCCTCATCCCCGCGGTACTATGGCTACACCTTC
.,.,TRBV4-2,TRBJ1-5,CASSQDYRQGGQPQHF,TGTGCCAGCAGCCAAGATTATCGGCAGGGTGGTCAGCCCCAGCATTTT
few,.,TRBV10-3,TRBJ2-7,CATADPNSYEQYF,TGTGCCACAGCGGACCCGAACTCCTACGAGCAGTACTTC
.,.,TRBV5-1,TRBJ1-5,CASSLDSYSNQPQHF,TGCGCCAGCAGCTTGGACAGTTATAGCAATCAGCCCCAGCATTTT
.,TRBD1,TRBV5-1,TRBJ1-1,CASSLIQGGNTEAFF,TGCGCCAGCAGCTTAATACAGGGGGGAAACACTGAAGCTTTCTTT
.,TRBD1,TRBV6-1,TRBJ2-5,CASSGGQGKGTQYF,TGTGCCAGCAGTGGGGGACAGGGGAAAGGGACCCAGTACTTC
.,TRBD1,TRBV28,TRBJ1-1,CASTGQGDTEAFF,TGTGCCAGCACCGGACAGGGCGACACTGAAGCTTTCTTT
.,.,TRBV5-1,TRBJ2-7,CASSLAIRDYSSYEQYF,TGCGCCAGCAGCTTGGCCATTCGGGATTATAGTTCCTACGAGCAGTACTTC
once,TRBD1,TRBV2,TRBJ1-4,CASKWDRGNEKLFF,TGTGCCAGCAAATGGGACAGGGGAAATGAAAAACTGTTTTTT
.,.,TRBV27,TRBJ1-1,CASSLSVPQGRGGEAFF,TGTGCCAGCAGTTTATCAGTCCCCCAGGGGCGGGGGGGTGAAGCTTTCTTT
.,.,TRBV19,TRBJ2-3,CASSRVQRAGRGTDTQYF,TGTGCCAGTAGTAGGGTCCAGCGGGCAGGGCGAGGCACAGATACGCAGTATTTT
.,TRBD1,TRBV4-2,TRBJ2-5,CASSQGDRDQETQYF,TGTGCCAGCAGCCAAGGAGACAGGGATCAAGAGACCCAGTACTTC
.,.,TRBV5-1,TRBJ1-1,CASSVPGSNTEAFF,TGCGCCAGCAGCGTACCGGGGTCTAACACTGAAGCTTTCTTT
.,.,TRBV4-1,TRBJ1-2,CASSQRGRDYGYTF,TGCGCCAGCAGCCAACGGGGAAGAGACTATGGCTACACCTTC
.,TRBD1,TRBV6-4,TRBJ2-3,CASSRPPGQGPTDTQYF,TGTGCCAGCAGTCGCCCACCGGGACAGGGACCCACAGATACGCAGTATTTT
.,.,TRBV29-1,TRBJ1-4,CSVVASPNEKLFF,TGCAGCGTTGTAGCGTCGCCTAATGAAAAACTGTTTTTT
few,.,TRBV6-1,TRBJ1-3,CASSYSNTIYF,TGTGCCAGCAGTTACAGTAACACCATATATTTT
.,.,TRBV7-6,TRBJ2-3,CASRRRADTDTQYF,TGTGCCAGCAGGCGGAGGGCGGACACAGATACGCAGTATTTT
.,TRBD2,TRBV4-1,TRBJ2-1,CASSQGQVGGGEQFF,TGCGCCAGCAGCCAAGGACAGGTCGGGGGGGGTGAGCAGTTCTTC
.,TRBD2,TRBV28,TRBJ2-7,CASSLPGLADSYEQYF,TGTGCCAGCAGTTTACCGGGACTAGCGGACTCCTACGAGCAGTACTTC
.,TRBD1,TRBV5-1,TRBJ2-7,CASSLGDREAPYEQYF,TGCGCCAGCAGCTTGGGGGACAGGGAGGCACCCTACGAGCAGTACTTC
many,TRBD1,TRBV11-3,TRBJ2-1,CASSSRTGSEQFF,TGTGCCAGCAGCTCCCGGACAGGGAGTGAGCAGTTCTTC
many,.,TRBV30,TRBJ2-1,CAWSVADAYNEQFF,TGTGCCTGGAGTGTAGCGGACGCCTACAATGAGCAGTTCTTC
.,.,TRBV6-1,TRBJ1-2,CASTAGIPNYGYTF,TGTGCCAGCACAGCAGGCATTCCTAACTATGGCTACACCTTC
.,TRBD2,TRBV15,TRBJ2-1,CATSRGTSGRANEQFF,TGTGCCACCAGCAGGGGGACTAGCGGGAGGGCCAATGAGCAGTTCTTC
.,.,TRBV6-6,TRBJ1-3,CASTIGQSVAGNTIYF,TGTGCCAGCACAATCGGACAGTCTGTGGCCGGAAACACCATATATTTT
.,.,TRBV6-5,TRBJ2-3,CASRRGGGTDTQYF,TGTGCCAGCAGGAGGGGGGGCGGCACAGATACGCAGTATTTT
.,.,TRBV4-2,TRBJ1-2,CASSQEWVVPTSPYGYTF,TGTGCCAGCAGCCAAGAATGGGTCGTCCCCACTAGTCCCTATGGCTACACCTTC
once,.,TRBV5-4,TRBJ2-5,CASSLRSRQETQYF,TGTGCCAGCAGCCTTAGAAGCAGGCAAGAGACCCAGTACTTC